These 15 T cell receptor beta chains were sequenced from one sample in a study of blood T cell repertoires in COVID-19. TCRdb's copy holds only in-frame clones and misses some; the assay was immunoSEQ multiplex PCR. Of approximately 220,000 clones in the sample, about 86% were seen once. The sample consisted of PBMCs or T cells enriched from blood (not recorded which). The receptors shown here come from a woman aged 40 to 50 with acute COVID-19.

The V call is TRBV24-1, the J call TRBJ2-5, with TRBD1 matching 8 bases. V shed 7 bases, J shed 1 base, and the junction held 1 base outside the gene matches. The germline CDR1 and CDR2 sequences are KGHDR and SFDVKD. CDR3 size: 13 residues. The CDR3 coding sequence is TGTGCCACCAGGGGACAGGTCCAAGAGACCCAGTACTTC. Protein: CATRGQVQETQYF.

The genes are TRBV19 and TRBJ2-7, with 9 bases lining up with TRBD1. Trimming cost V 5 bases and J 7 bases; bases outside gene matches: 12. The CDR3 sequence is 15 residues long. Germline-derived CDR1 and CDR2 are LNHDA and SQIVND (reference sequence). CDR3 sequence: CASSPRDRVLKEQYF. CDR3 sequence (DNA): TGTGCCAGTAGTCCCCGGGACAGGGTCCTCAAGGAGCAGTACTTC.

This chain links TRBV15 with TRBJ2-1, with a possible D match to TRBD2 (5 bases). From germline, CDR1 is LNHNV and CDR2 YYDKDF (reference sequence). The V and J ends lost 3 bases and 3 bases respectively, with 9 bases between them. CDR3 length: 14 amino acids. CDR3 DNA sequence: TGTGCCACCAGCAGCGCCACTAGCTACAATGAGCAGTTCTTC. This sequence encodes CATSSATSYNEQFF.

The chain links TRBV25-1 to TRBJ2-5, with D maybe TRBD2 (6 bases). This CDR3 is 14 amino acids long. The V and J ends lost 4 bases and 4 bases respectively, with 13 bases between them. Per germline, CDR1 MGHDK and CDR2 SYGVNS. DNA for the CDR3: TGTGCCAGCAGTGGCCCGGGAGTCCGAGAGACCCAGTACTTC. It encodes CASSGPGVRETQYF.

The chain employs TRBV27 and TRBJ2-7, with 7 bases fitting TRBD1. The CDR3 consists of 15 residues. V trimming: 2 bases; J trimming: 1 base; junction bases outside the gene matches: 5. Looked up from germline, CDR1 is MNHEY and CDR2 is SMNVEV (reference sequence). In nucleotides, the CDR3 is TGTGCCAGCAGTTTAAGACAGGGACGGTCCTACGAGCAGTACTTC. Translating gives CASSLRQGRSYEQYF.

The V and J genes are TRBV28 and TRBJ2-1; 7 positions agree with TRBD2. The V segment lost 4 bases and the J segment 2 bases; nucleotides outside the gene matches: 5. From germline, CDR1 is MDHEN and CDR2 SYDVKM. This CDR3 is 15 amino acids long. CDR3 bases: TGTGCCAGCAGTTCCACGGGACTAACCTACAATGAGCAGTTCTTC. Translating it yields CASSSTGLTYNEQFF.

The chain has TRBV5-1 and TRBJ1-6; a possible D gene is TRBD1 (5 bases). The V gene lost 7 bases and the J gene lost 0 bases, with 11 bases spanning the gap. Germline V CDR1 and CDR2: SGHRS, YFSETQ. The CDR3 covers 15 residues. The CDR3 DNA is TGCGCCAGCCGGGACTCTAGCTCCTATAATTCACCCCTCCACTTT. It yields the protein CASRDSSSYNSPLHF.

About this clone itself: Other DNA variants within this sample encode the same CDR3. The gene calls are TRBV14 and TRBJ2-1; 8 positions agree with TRBD2. In germline, CDR1 is SGHDN, CDR2 FVKESK. The trim removed 4 bases at V and 2 bases at J, leaving 4 bases unmatched. This CDR3 has 15 residues. The CDR3 coding sequence is TGTGCCAGCAGCCGAAGCGGGAGCCCCTACAATGAGCAGTTCTTC. It specifies CASSRSGSPYNEQFF.

This clone was detected once. The chain recombines TRBV3-1 (or the pseudogene TRBV3-2) with TRBJ2-7; D perhaps matches TRBD2 (5 bases). The CDR3 contains 12 residues. V gave up 2 bases and J gave up 6 bases, with 8 bases separating them. CDR1 is LGHDT, CDR2 YNNKEL, per germline (reference sequence). The CDR3 DNA reads as TGTGCCAGCAGCCAATCGGGGTCCGAGCAGTACTTC. Translation gives CASSQSGSEQYF.

This rearrangement joins TRBV20-1 to TRBJ2-1, with 7 nucleotides matching TRBD1. With V trimmed by 3 bases and J by 7 bases, 12 bases remained unmatched. There are 15 residues in the CDR3. Germline V CDR1 and CDR2: DFQATT, SNEGSKA (reference sequence). CDR3 bases: TGCAGTGCTAGTAAGGGCAGGGGGAATTTGAATGAGCAGTTCTTC. Amino acids: CSASKGRGNLNEQFF.

The chain recombines TRBV18 with TRBJ1-1, with a possible D match to TRBD1 (6 bases). Trimming pared 2 bases from V and 1 base from J, leaving 14 bases between. The CDR3 spans 16 residues. Germline V gene data show CDR1 as KGHSH and CDR2 as LQKENI. CDR3 coding DNA: TGTGCCAGCTCACCAATACAGGGCCGGAGGAACACTGAAGCTTTCTTT. Protein sequence: CASSPIQGRRNTEAFF.

The V and J genes are TRBV9 and TRBJ1-2; D is perhaps TRBD1 (6 bases). Trimming pared 3 bases from V and 8 bases from J, leaving 14 bases between. CDR1 SGDLS and CDR2 YYNGEE come from the germline V gene. CDR3 size: 13 residues. CDR3 DNA sequence: TGTGCCAGCAGCGAGACAGGATCCGGGGGCTACACCTTC. Residues: CASSETGSGGYTF.

The V call is TRBV3-1 (or the pseudogene TRBV3-2), the J call TRBJ2-3; 8 nucleotides align to TRBD2. The CDR3 extends over 18 amino acids. J gave up 0 bases and V 0 bases, and 8 bases lay outside the gene matches. Per the germline V gene, CDR1 is LGHDT and CDR2 is YNNKEL (reference sequence). The DNA of the CDR3 is TGTGCCAGCAGCCAAGATAGAGCGGGAGAGAGTAGCACAGATACGCAGTATTTT. It translates to CASSQDRAGESSTDTQYF.

This chain links TRBV29-1 with TRBJ1-5; D gene uncertain. This CDR3 region has 14 residues. Germline lookup yields CDR1 SQVTM and CDR2 ANQGSEA. Trimming pared 1 base from V and 4 bases from J, leaving 11 bases between. CDR3 protein: CSVEGRVKNQPQHF. Written as DNA, the CDR3 is TGCAGCGTTGAAGGCCGGGTTAAAAATCAGCCCCAGCATTTT. The full variable domain, in which reference TRBV29-1 and TRBJ1-5 provide the parts outside the CDR3, is SAVISQKPSRDICQRGTSLTIQCQVDSQVTMMFWYRQQPGQSLTLIATANQGSEATYESGFVIDKFPISRPNLTFSTLTVSNMSPEDSSIYLCSVEGRVKNQPQHFGDGTRLSIL.

The chain is built from TRBV19 and TRBJ2-1, with 13 bases matching TRBD2. Trimming at V came to 5 bases and at J to 6 bases, leaving 7 bases not matched to a gene. Germline V gene data show CDR1 as LNHDA and CDR2 as SQIVND (reference sequence). The CDR3 is made up of 16 amino acids. In nucleotides, the CDR3 is TGTGCCAGTAGTCCTCCCCGGACTAGCGGGAGCAATGAGCAGTTCTTC. It codes for CASSPPRTSGSNEQFF.